The entry below gives a single T cell receptor (beta chain) sequence along with its context. The antigen is unknown. The sample belongs to a study of cytomegalovirus exposure and HLA in healthy donors. In the study overall: HLA-typed donors contributed some 87 million unique TCRs, which were held in an early data release.

General study results and limits: Earlier findings revealed that most TCR beta V segments proved productive either about 87% or about 30% of the time. An analysis that was carried out later associated fewer than 20,000 TCR beta sequences with HLA alleles at 0.05 false discovery rate.

The primer mix had 60 Vbeta and 13 Jbeta primers. The protocol was immunoSEQ multiplex PCR, while the TCRdb copy is restricted to in-frame clones and leaves out a portion. Among about 160,000 clones listed, 70% to 80% were seen once. This CDR3 is built from 12 residues. Germline V gene data show CDR1 as GTSNPN and CDR2 as SVGIG (reference sequence). V was pared by 5 bases and J by 2 bases, with 9 bases between. The sequence was collected from a man aged 45-60 years in good health and CMV-seropositive. The chain joins TRBV30 to TRBJ2-5; a weak D match, TRBD1 (5 bases). Sequencing was performed on PBMCs. CDR3 sequence: CAWGPGQETQYF. The CDR3 DNA sequence: TGTGCCTGGGGGCCAGGGCAAGAGACCCAGTACTTC.